The subject of this entry is one TCR beta chain. What it binds is not known. V was cut by 6 bases and J by 2 bases, with 19 bases left in between. Germline CDR1 reads DFQATT; CDR2 reads SNEGSKA (reference sequence). The CDR3 has 15 amino acids. These data originate in a study of post-analysis software for immune sequencing data. Findings of the study overall: Normalized Chao1 diversity was significantly lower in multiple sclerosis patients than in controls. Elevated frequency relative to controls characterized four or five TRBV segments in patients, TRBV5-6, TRBV5-1 and TRBV20-1 among them.

Unique molecular identifiers featured in each of the TCR beta cDNA libraries. TCRdb ran MiXCR on the PCR reads and lists one entry per CDR3 protein. Of 550,000 to 700,000 distinct CDR3 sequences detected, roughly 47% appear once; the ten largest clones hold 1.5% to 2%. The chain couples TRBV20-1 to TRBJ2-5; D possibly matches TRBD1 or TRBD2 (5 bases each). This TCR derives from a girl aged 10 to 17 with multiple sclerosis. Sequencing input: blood. The CDR3 bases are TGCAGTGCCCCTGGTGGTCGGGGCCCGCAAGAGACCCAGTACTTC. It specifies CSAPGGRGPQETQYF.